This T cell receptor beta chain was sequenced for a study of control samples from healthy donors and cancer patients. The assay was immunoSEQ multiplex PCR, and TCRdb's table has in-frame clones only and misses some. The profile shows about 150,000 clones, 94% of them singletons. The germline V gene has CDR1 SGHTA and CDR2 FQGNSA. Trimming took off 6 bases at V and 8 bases at J, with 16 bases between the two ends. This CDR3 region has 13 residues. The receptor was derived from a woman in her forties in good health. This sequence joins TRBV7-2 and TRBJ1-1, with D tentatively TRBD1 (6 bases). The specimen was blood. CDR3 region: CASSYRLRGEAFF. The DNA of the CDR3 is TGTGCCAGCAGTTACCGCCTTAGGGGGGAAGCTTTCTTT.